Included here is one T cell receptor (beta chain) sequence, with context. CDR1 SGDLS and CDR2 YYNGEE come from the germline V gene. V lost 7 bases to trimming and J lost 4 bases; unmatched junction nucleotides: 7. The CDR3 loop spans 13 amino acids. This entry is derived from a study of blood T cell repertoires in COVID-19. Study as a whole: The samples span acute and convalescent COVID-19 from the United States, Italy and Spain. In each case, the material was cDNA or gDNA derived from T cells, B-cell-depleted T cells, or PBMCs.

The repertoire was sequenced with immunoSEQ multiplex PCR; TCRdb's copy has only in-frame clones and lacks some. The table shows around 93,000 clones, with about 77% occurring only once. The clonotype was recovered from a woman aged 80 or over with acute or convalescent COVID-19. This chain links TRBV9 with TRBJ1-2; TRBD1 matches 7 bases. Sequencing was performed on peripheral blood. The CDR3 bases are TGTGCCAGCGATAGACAGGGCGCCTATGGCTACACCTTC. The encoded protein is CASDRQGAYGYTF.